A selection of T cell receptor beta chains follows, all from one sample in a study of T cell clonotyping in hematopoietic cell transplantation. Sequencing used immunoSEQ multiplex PCR; TCRdb keeps in-frame clones, though not all of them. The sample holds about 8,000 clones, 80% to 90% seen once. Here the sequenced sample was peripheral blood mononuclear cells, taken 180 days after allogeneic stem cell transplant. These TCRs come from a female patient between 50 and 60 years old who had an allogeneic stem cell transplant from an unrelated donor, so the T cells may come from the graft donor. Some clones in this sample may be carry-over from other donors' samples. The CDR3 runs from the conserved cysteine through the conserved F or W. D genes are given only for firm matches. A clone size is listed for some rows: how often the clone was seen (once, few, many), or a class if it is expanded.

CDR3 | DNA | size | V | D | J
CASSSRRDSYFGEQYF | TGTGCCAGCAGCTCCCGCCGGGACAGCTACTTTGGCGAGCAGTACTTC | once | TRBV5-6 | TRBD1 | TRBJ2-7
CASSDPAGGEYEQYF | TGTGCCAGCAGCGACCCCGCGGGAGGCGAGTACGAGCAGTACTTC | - | TRBV9 | TRBD2 | TRBJ2-7
CASSDQTGTLTGELFF | TGTGCCAGCAGCGATCAGACAGGGACTTTAACCGGGGAGCTGTTTTTT | once | TRBV7-2 | - | TRBJ2-2
CASSLVGVDEQYF | TGCGCCAGCAGCTTGGTGGGGGTCGACGAGCAGTACTTC | - | TRBV5-1 | - | TRBJ2-7
CASRRSGANVLTF | TGTGCCAGCAGACGATCTGGGGCCAACGTCCTGACTTTC | - | TRBV5-6 | - | TRBJ2-6
CASSSGSGSYNEQFF | TGTGCCAGCAGCTCGGGAAGCGGAAGCTACAATGAGCAGTTCTTC | - | TRBV7-2 | - | TRBJ2-1
CASSLMGQGARGETQYF | TGCGCCAGCAGCTTGATGGGACAGGGGGCGAGGGGAGAGACCCAGTACTTC | - | TRBV5-1 | TRBD1 | TRBJ2-5
CASSYIGGTNTEAFF | TGTGCCAGCAGTTACATCGGGGGCACAAACACTGAAGCTTTCTTT | - | TRBV6-5 | - | TRBJ1-1
CASSQEGYRNTEAFF | TGCGCCAGCAGCCAAGAGGGGTACAGGAACACTGAAGCTTTCTTT | - | TRBV4-1 | - | TRBJ1-1
CASSRTALSFTGELFF | TGCGCCAGCAGCCGGACCGCCCTTTCCTTCACCGGGGAGCTGTTTTTT | - | TRBV5-1 | - | TRBJ2-2
CASSLTTANNSPLHF | TGTGCCAGCAGTTTAACTACAGCCAATAATTCACCCCTCCACTTT | - | TRBV28 | - | TRBJ1-6
CASSPILPEGEQYF | TGTGCCAGCAGCCCGATTCTCCCAGAGGGCGAGCAGTACTTC | - | TRBV7-9 | - | TRBJ2-7
CASNFVGGTSSPLHF | TGTGCCAGCAACTTCGTTGGGGGGACCAGCTCACCCCTCCACTTT | few | TRBV19 | - | TRBJ1-6
CSGNRGMNTEAFF | TGCAGCGGAAACCGGGGGATGAACACTGAAGCTTTCTTT | - | TRBV29-1 | - | TRBJ1-1
CAWSPGQGRYEQYF | TGTGCCTGGAGCCCGGGACAGGGACGGTACGAGCAGTACTTC | few | TRBV30 | TRBD1 | TRBJ2-7
CASSPTDRAAGIYGYTF | TGTGCCAGCAGCCCAACCGACAGGGCGGCAGGGATCTATGGCTACACCTTC | - | TRBV7-2 | TRBD1 | TRBJ1-2
CARGWGNTEAFF | TGTGCCCGGGGGTGGGGAAACACTGAAGCTTTCTTT | once | TRBV11-1 | - | TRBJ1-1
CASKRRDRPLYEQYF | TGTGCCAGCAAACGCCGGGACAGACCTCTCTACGAGCAGTACTTC | - | TRBV6-5 | TRBD1 | TRBJ2-7
CASTLGGSGNTIYF | TGTGCCAGCACCCTAGGGGGGTCTGGAAACACCATATACTTT | - | TRBV28 | - | TRBJ1-3
CAWSTGTGSLYEQYF | TGTGCCTGGAGTACCGGGACAGGAAGTCTCTACGAGCAGTACTTC | - | TRBV30 | TRBD1 | TRBJ2-7
CASSLYPDGNYGYTF | TGTGCCAGCAGTTTATATCCGGACGGCAACTATGGCTACACCTTC | - | TRBV27 | - | TRBJ1-2
CASSFGVGNTEAFF | TGTGCCAGCAGCTTTGGAGTGGGGAACACTGAAGCTTTCTTT | - | TRBV5-4 | - | TRBJ1-1
CASSHQPPGTGGTEAFF | TGCGCCAGCAGCCACCAACCTCCCGGGACAGGGGGCACTGAAGCTTTCTTT | - | TRBV4-3 | TRBD1 | TRBJ1-1
CASSFPAWTGAYEQYF | TGTGCCAGCAGTTTCCCTGCCTGGACAGGGGCGTACGAGCAGTACTTC | - | TRBV28 | TRBD1 | TRBJ2-7
CATWDRGFSYEQYF | TGTGCCACCTGGGACAGGGGCTTTTCCTACGAGCAGTACTTC | - | TRBV28 | TRBD1 | TRBJ2-7
CASSEIYYEQYF | TGTGCCAGCAGTGAGATATACTACGAGCAGTACTTC | few | TRBV2 | - | TRBJ2-7
CASSPQGRGNQPQHF | TGTGCCAGCAGTCCACAGGGAAGGGGCAATCAGCCCCAGCATTTT | - | TRBV6-1 | - | TRBJ1-5
CAWSGYSRITGELFF | TGTGCCTGGAGTGGCTATAGTCGTATCACCGGGGAGCTGTTTTTT | - | TRBV30 | - | TRBJ2-2